This T cell receptor beta chain was identified in a study of blood T cell repertoires in COVID-19. As processed by the authors: Reference gene primers were amplified, and this amplification served to estimate nucleated cell counts. Profiling relied on immunoSEQ multiplex PCR, and the TCRdb table lists in-frame clones only, not all of them. The V and J calls and clone size are taken from that table; D and trimming were inferred from the DNA. The table includes 13,000 or so clones, around nine tenths detected once. This CDR3 is built from 16 residues. The V and J ends lost 0 bases and 4 bases, in that order; junction bases with no gene match: 7. CDR1 MNHNS and CDR2 SASEGT come from the germline V gene.

The sequence came from a human donor in a cohort sampled during active COVID-19. The sequencing input was peripheral blood. The chain links TRBV6-1 to TRBJ2-3, with 7 nucleotides matching TRBD1. The CDR3 here is CASSEARQGGADTQYF. The CDR3 DNA reads as TGTGCCAGCAGTGAAGCAAGACAGGGTGGGGCAGATACGCAGTATTTT.